These 24 T cell receptor beta chains share one sample of origin, sequenced in a study of cytomegalovirus exposure and HLA in healthy donors (dated by TCRdb to about 2017). The protocol used for the library was the immunoSEQ multiplex PCR assay. A mixture of 60 forward primers for TCR Vbeta segments and 13 reverse primers for TCR Jbeta segments was used in the multiplex PCR. TCRdb mirrors the immuneACCESS table, restricted to in-frame sequences. Some clones are absent from its copies; in checked studies, under half trace to an unresolved V gene, and the reason for the others is unknown. The sample profile shows over 150,000 clones; 60% to 80% of them were found once. The top ten clonotypes cover roughly 3% of the sample. Sequencing used PBMCs. Receptor source: a woman aged 30 to 39 in good health and CMV-seronegative.

The rearrangement joins TRBV9 to TRBJ2-1, with TRBD2 as a possible D gene (5 bases). This CDR3 is built from 14 residues. Germline CDR1 SGDLS, CDR2 YYNGEE. The germline V and J ends were trimmed by 4 bases and 6 bases, with 14 bases remaining between them. CDR3 region: CASSSSGGTNEQFF. The CDR3 nucleotides read TGTGCCAGCAGCTCGAGCGGAGGTACCAATGAGCAGTTCTTC.

The chain couples TRBV19 to TRBJ2-5; 8 bases align to TRBD1. Germline CDR1 and CDR2: LNHDA and SQIVND (reference sequence). CDR3 size: 16 residues. V was clipped by 5 bases and J by 5 bases; unmatched bases: 13. The CDR3 spells CASSSQLQGVPETQYF. In DNA, the CDR3 is TGTGCCAGTAGTTCTCAGTTACAGGGGGTCCCGGAGACCCAGTACTTC.

The chain couples TRBV5-6 to TRBJ1-2; a weak D match, TRBD1 (6 bases). Looked up from germline, CDR1 is SGHDT and CDR2 is YYEEEE. The CDR3 is made up of 12 amino acids. V lost 4 bases to trimming and J lost 8 bases, with 12 bases between them. Here the CDR3 reads CASSRDISGYTF. CDR3 bases: TGTGCCAGCAGCCGGGACATCAGCGGCTACACCTTC.

The chain employs TRBV5-8 and TRBJ1-2, with D possibly TRBD1 on 6 matching bases. The V gene's germline CDR1 is SGHTS and CDR2 YDEGEE. V lost 4 bases and J 8 bases, leaving 18 bases between the germline ends. This CDR3 contains 14 residues. The DNA for the CDR3 is TGTGCCAGCAGCCTAAGGGGGGGCGCTGGGGGCTACACCTTC. Its translation: CASSLRGGAGGYTF.

This rearrangement joins TRBV27 to TRBJ2-7; 7 bases are shared with TRBD2. Losses at the gene ends were 8 bases for V and 3 bases for J; bases not matched to a gene: 10. CDR3 length: 14 residues. The germline gives CDR1 MNHEY, CDR2 SMNVEV (reference sequence). This CDR3 is CASSGGGRVYEQYF. In DNA form, the CDR3 reads TGTGCCAGCTCTGGGGGAGGGCGGGTCTACGAGCAGTACTTC.

This clone was seen a single time. This chain joins TRBV7-6 and TRBJ1-5, with D maybe TRBD1 (5 bases). Deletions cut 1 base from V and 0 bases from J, with 13 bases between. Germline-derived CDR1 and CDR2 are SGHVS and FNYEAQ. This CDR3 has 17 residues. The CDR3 DNA is TGTGCCAGCAGCTTAGGCTCAGGCAGGGATAGCAATCAGCCCCAGCATTTT. Protein product: CASSLGSGRDSNQPQHF.

This rearrangement joins TRBV27 to TRBJ1-1; 8 bases fit TRBD1. With 6 bases clipped from V and 4 bases from J, the junction kept 7 bases outside the gene matches. Germline V gives CDR1 MNHEY, CDR2 SMNVEV (reference sequence). The CDR3 extends over 14 amino acids. This chain's CDR3 is CASRGLTGVTEAFF. CDR3 DNA sequence: TGTGCCAGCAGGGGATTGACAGGGGTCACTGAAGCTTTCTTT.

The V and J genes are TRBV7-9 and TRBJ2-1; 7 bases map to TRBD2. The CDR3 covers 13 residues. Trimming at V came to 5 bases and at J to 9 bases, leaving 7 bases not matched to a gene. Per the germline V gene, CDR1 is SEHNR and CDR2 is FQNEAQ (reference sequence). The CDR3: CASSKSSGVEQFF. The CDR3 DNA reads TGTGCCAGCAGCAAATCTAGCGGAGTTGAGCAGTTCTTC. The entire variable domain, with the rest obtained from reference TRBV7-9 and TRBJ2-1, is as follows: DTGVSQNPRHKITKRGQNVTFRCDPISEHNRLYWYRQTLGQGPEFLTYFQNEAQLEKSRLLSDRFSAERPKGSFSTLEIQRTEQGDSAMYLCASSKSSGVEQFFGPGTRLTVL.

J is TRBJ1-5 and V is TRBV28; 8 bases match TRBD1. Per germline, CDR1 MDHEN and CDR2 SYDVKM. The CDR3 runs to 16 residues. Losses at the gene ends were 4 bases for V and 7 bases for J; bases not matched to a gene: 12. The CDR3 loop reads CASSSSRTGSNQPQHF. The CDR3 nucleotides read TGTGCCAGCAGTTCAAGTAGGACAGGGTCAAACCAGCCCCAGCATTTT. The whole variable domain, filled in from reference TRBV28 and TRBJ1-5, reads DVKVTQSSRYLVKRTGEKVFLECVQDMDHENMFWYRQDPGLGLRLIYFSYDVKMKEKGDIPEGYSVSREKKERFSLILESASTNQTSMYLCASSSSRTGSNQPQHFGDGTRLSIL.

The genes are TRBV7-9 and TRBJ1-1; no firm D call. CDR1 SEHNR and CDR2 FQNEAQ come from the germline V gene (reference sequence). The CDR3 has 13 residues. The ends were cut back, 1 base at V and 1 base at J, with 4 bases in the middle. CDR3 sequence reads: CASSLEANTEAFF. The DNA of the CDR3 is TGTGCCAGCAGCTTAGAAGCGAACACTGAAGCTTTCTTT.

This chain links TRBV5-1 with TRBJ2-3, with TRBD2 identical over 16 bases. CDR1 is SGHRS, CDR2 YFSETQ, per germline. The CDR3 is 17 residues long. V was clipped by 4 bases and J by 5 bases; unmatched bases: 7. This CDR3 is CASSAGTSGRAEDTQYF. CDR3 nucleotide sequence: TGCGCCAGCAGCGCCGGGACTAGCGGGAGGGCCGAAGATACGCAGTATTTT.

This rearrangement joins TRBV5-6 to TRBJ2-3; tentative D call: TRBD2 (5 bases). The germline CDR1 and CDR2 sequences are SGHDT and YYEEEE. Trimming took 0 bases from V and 1 from J, leaving 9 bases between them. The CDR3 loop spans 15 amino acids. The CDR3, as DNA: TGTGCCAGCAGCTTGGAGCGGACCCGCACAGATACGCAGTATTTT. Its translation: CASSLERTRTDTQYF.

The chain employs TRBV6-1 and TRBJ1-6; D perhaps matches TRBD1 (5 bases). There are 14 residues in the CDR3. Per germline, CDR1 MNHNS and CDR2 SASEGT. Deletions cut 3 bases from V and 14 bases from J, with 17 bases between. The CDR3 protein is CASSDGIGVTALHF. The CDR3, as DNA: TGTGCCAGCAGTGATGGGATAGGGGTAACGGCCCTCCACTTT.

V and J are TRBV7-9 and TRBJ2-7; D remains unclear. CDR1 is SEHNR and CDR2 is FQNEAQ in the germline V gene (reference sequence). This CDR3 spans 14 amino acids. Trimming shortened V by 4 bases and J by 2 bases, and 12 bases separated the two germline ends. The CDR3 DNA reads TGTGCCAGCAGCTCCCCCTACGTTCCCTACGAGCAGTACTTC. This gives the protein CASSSPYVPYEQYF.

The chain employs TRBV11-2 and TRBJ2-5; 9 bases line up with TRBD1. Germline V CDR1 and CDR2: SGHAT, FQNNGV. Losses at the gene ends were 5 bases for V and 2 bases for J; bases not matched to a gene: 6. CDR3 length: 15 amino acids. The CDR3 coding sequence is TGTGCCAGCAGCAATAACAGGGGGCCTCAAGAGACCCAGTACTTC. Translating it yields CASSNNRGPQETQYF. The full variable domain, rest sourced from reference TRBV11-2 and TRBJ2-5, is EAGVAQSPRYKIIEKRQSVAFWCNPISGHATLYWYQQILGQGPKLLIQFQNNGVVDDSQLPKDRFSAERLKGVDSTLKIQPAKLEDSAVYLCASSNNRGPQETQYFGPGTRLLVL.

The gene calls are TRBV18 and TRBJ1-2, with D tentatively TRBD1 (5 bases). CDR1 and CDR2 from the germline V gene are KGHSH and LQKENI. The V and J ends lost 0 bases and 5 bases respectively, with 10 bases between them. The length of the CDR3 is 14 residues. For the CDR3, the DNA is TGTGCCAGCTCACCACCAGGGGCAGGGTATGGCTACACCTTC. The encoded protein is CASSPPGAGYGYTF.

The chain links TRBV5-1 to TRBJ2-7; 9 nucleotides line up with TRBD1. Trimming cost V 2 bases and J 1 base; bases outside gene matches: 4. CDR1 and CDR2 from the germline V gene are SGHRS and YFSETQ. The CDR3 length is 15 residues. The CDR3 coding sequence is TGCGCCAGCAGCTTAGGGACAGGGTGGTCCTACGAGCAGTACTTC. This gives the protein CASSLGTGWSYEQYF. Using reference TRBV5-1 and TRBJ2-7 for the parts outside the CDR3, the full variable domain is KAGVTQTPRYLIKTRGQQVTLSCSPISGHRSVSWYQQTPGQGLQFLFEYFSETQRNKGNFPGRFSGRQFSNSRSEMNVSTLELGDSALYLCASSLGTGWSYEQYFGPGTRLTVT.

This clone showed up just once. J is TRBJ1-2 and V is TRBV2; maybe TRBD1 (5 bases). The germline V gene has CDR1 SNHLY and CDR2 FYNNEI. The CDR3 contains 14 residues. V was cut by 6 bases and J by 8 bases, with 19 bases left in between. The CDR3: CASRAISGAGGYTF. In nucleotides, the CDR3 is TGTGCCAGCAGAGCTATCAGTGGGGCGGGGGGCTACACCTTC.

The V gene is TRBV5-1, the J gene TRBJ2-7; 10 positions agree with TRBD1. Germline loops: CDR1 SGHRS, CDR2 YFSETQ. Trimming removed 4 bases from V and 5 bases from J; junction bases left unmatched: 3. The CDR3 is 13 residues long. The CDR3 DNA follows: TGCGCCAGCAGCATGGGACAGGGGAACGAGCAGTACTTC. Amino acids: CASSMGQGNEQYF.

This chain uses TRBV5-6 with TRBJ2-3; D not certain. The CDR3 totals 15 residues. Germline lookup yields CDR1 SGHDT and CDR2 YYEEEE. Trimming took off 4 bases at V and 3 bases at J, with 15 bases between the two ends. The CDR3 reads CASSLTVRRTDTQYF. The CDR3 DNA follows: TGTGCCAGCAGCCTCACGGTGCGGCGAACAGATACGCAGTATTTT.

This chain connects TRBV6-5 to TRBJ2-7; D is possibly TRBD1 (5 bases). CDR3 length: 12 residues. CDR1 MNHEY and CDR2 SVGAGI come from the germline V gene. Between the trimmed V and J ends, which lost 8 bases and 4 bases, there was a span of 12 bases. As DNA, the CDR3 is TGTGCCAGCGCACAAAGGGGTTACGAGCAGTACTTC. Encoded protein: CASAQRGYEQYF.

This clone was seen a handful of times. The rearrangement joins TRBV7-9 to TRBJ2-7; TRBD1 matches 10 bases. Germline CDR1 SEHNR, CDR2 FQNEAQ (reference sequence). The ends lost 3 bases at V and 4 bases at J; junction bases unmatched: 6. This CDR3 has 15 amino acids. CDR3 DNA: TGTGCCAGCAGCTTGACCGGGACAGGGGTTTACGAGCAGTACTTC. This gives the protein CASSLTGTGVYEQYF.

The V and J genes are TRBV9 and TRBJ1-5, with 7 bases that match TRBD1. The V and J ends lost 3 bases and 5 bases, in that order; junction bases with no gene match: 5. The CDR3 length is 14 residues. CDR1 SGDLS and CDR2 YYNGEE come from the germline V gene. The CDR3 nucleotides are TGTGCCAGCAGCGGCGGGGACAGTCATCAGCCCCAGCATTTT. Encoded protein: CASSGGDSHQPQHF.

The genes are TRBV6-1 and TRBJ2-3, with D tentatively TRBD2 (6 bases). The CDR3 is 15 residues long. V shed 6 bases and J shed 1 base, with 14 bases lying between them. The germline V gene encodes CDR1 MNHNS and CDR2 SASEGT. Here the CDR3 DNA reads TGTGCCAGCAGCTCCCGGGACTTCGGCACAGATACGCAGTATTTT. It specifies CASSSRDFGTDTQYF.